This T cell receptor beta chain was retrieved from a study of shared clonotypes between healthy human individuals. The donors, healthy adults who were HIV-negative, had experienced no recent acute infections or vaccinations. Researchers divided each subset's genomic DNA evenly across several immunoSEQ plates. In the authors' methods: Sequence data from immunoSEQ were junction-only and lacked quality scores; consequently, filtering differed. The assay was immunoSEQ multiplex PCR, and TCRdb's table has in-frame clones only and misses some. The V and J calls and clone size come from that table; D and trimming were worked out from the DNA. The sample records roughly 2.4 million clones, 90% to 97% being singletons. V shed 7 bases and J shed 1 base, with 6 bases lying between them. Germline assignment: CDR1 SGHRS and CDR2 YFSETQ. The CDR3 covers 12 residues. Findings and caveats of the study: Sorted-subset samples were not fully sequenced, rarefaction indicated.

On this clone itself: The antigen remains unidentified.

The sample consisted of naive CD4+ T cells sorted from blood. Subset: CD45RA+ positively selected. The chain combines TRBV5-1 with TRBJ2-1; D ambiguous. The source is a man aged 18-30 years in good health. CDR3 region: CASRASYNEQFF. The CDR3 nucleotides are TGCGCCAGCCGGGCGTCCTACAATGAGCAGTTCTTC.